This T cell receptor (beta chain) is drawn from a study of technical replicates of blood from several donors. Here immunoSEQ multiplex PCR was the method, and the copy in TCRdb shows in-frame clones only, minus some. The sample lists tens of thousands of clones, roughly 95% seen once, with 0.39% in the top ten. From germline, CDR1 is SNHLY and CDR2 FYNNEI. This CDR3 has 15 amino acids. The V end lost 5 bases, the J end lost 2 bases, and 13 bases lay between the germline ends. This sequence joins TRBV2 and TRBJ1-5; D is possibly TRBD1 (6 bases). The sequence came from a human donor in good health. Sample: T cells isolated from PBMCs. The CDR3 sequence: CASSLTGPGNQPQHF. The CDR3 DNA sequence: TGTGCCAGCAGTCTAACAGGGCCGGGCAATCAGCCCCAGCATTTT.